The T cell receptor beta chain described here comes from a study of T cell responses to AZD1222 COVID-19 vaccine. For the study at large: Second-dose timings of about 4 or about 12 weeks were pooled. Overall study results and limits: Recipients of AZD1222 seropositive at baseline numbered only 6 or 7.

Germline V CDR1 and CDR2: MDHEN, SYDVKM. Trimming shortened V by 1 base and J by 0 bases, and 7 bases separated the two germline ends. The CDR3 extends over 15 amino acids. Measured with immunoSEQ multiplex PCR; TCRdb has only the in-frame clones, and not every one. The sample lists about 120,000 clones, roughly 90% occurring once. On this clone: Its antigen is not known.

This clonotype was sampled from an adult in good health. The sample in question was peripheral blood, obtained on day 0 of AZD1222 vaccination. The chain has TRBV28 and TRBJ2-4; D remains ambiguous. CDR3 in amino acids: CASSLFSLAKNIQYF. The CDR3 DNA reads TGTGCCAGCAGTTTATTCAGTCTAGCCAAAAACATTCAGTACTTC.